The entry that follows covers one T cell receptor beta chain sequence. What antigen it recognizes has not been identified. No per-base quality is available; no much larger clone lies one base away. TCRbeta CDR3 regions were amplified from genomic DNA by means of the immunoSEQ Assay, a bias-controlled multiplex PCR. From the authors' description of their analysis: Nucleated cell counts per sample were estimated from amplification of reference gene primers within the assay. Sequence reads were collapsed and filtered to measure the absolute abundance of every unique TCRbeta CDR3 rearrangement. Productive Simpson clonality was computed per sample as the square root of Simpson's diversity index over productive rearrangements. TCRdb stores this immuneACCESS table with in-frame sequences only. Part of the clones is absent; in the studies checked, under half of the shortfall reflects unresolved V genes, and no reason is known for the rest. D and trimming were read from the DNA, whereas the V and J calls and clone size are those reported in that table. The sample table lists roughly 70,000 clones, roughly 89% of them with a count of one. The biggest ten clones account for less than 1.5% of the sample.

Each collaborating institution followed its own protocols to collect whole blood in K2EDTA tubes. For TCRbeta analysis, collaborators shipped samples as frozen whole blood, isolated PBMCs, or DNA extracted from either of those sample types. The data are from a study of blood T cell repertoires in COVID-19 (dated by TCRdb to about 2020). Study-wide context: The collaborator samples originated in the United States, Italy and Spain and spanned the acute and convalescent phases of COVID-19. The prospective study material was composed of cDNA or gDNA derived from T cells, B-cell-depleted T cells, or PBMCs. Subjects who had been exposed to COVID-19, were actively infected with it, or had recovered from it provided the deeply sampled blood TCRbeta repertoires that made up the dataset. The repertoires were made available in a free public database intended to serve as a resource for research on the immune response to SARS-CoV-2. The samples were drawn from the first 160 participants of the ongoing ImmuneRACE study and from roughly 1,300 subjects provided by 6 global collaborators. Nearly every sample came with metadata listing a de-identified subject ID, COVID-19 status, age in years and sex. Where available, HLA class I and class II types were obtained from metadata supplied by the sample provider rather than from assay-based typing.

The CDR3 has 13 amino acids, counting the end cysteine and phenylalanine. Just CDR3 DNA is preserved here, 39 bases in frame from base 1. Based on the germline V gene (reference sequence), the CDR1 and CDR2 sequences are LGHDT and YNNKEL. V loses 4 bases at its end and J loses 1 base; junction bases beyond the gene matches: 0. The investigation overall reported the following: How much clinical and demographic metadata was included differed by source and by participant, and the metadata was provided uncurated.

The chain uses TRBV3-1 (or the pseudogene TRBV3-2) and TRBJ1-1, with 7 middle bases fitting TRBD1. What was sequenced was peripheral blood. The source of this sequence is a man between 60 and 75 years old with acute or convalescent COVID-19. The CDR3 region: CASSPGGNTEAFF. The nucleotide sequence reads TGTGCCAGCAGCCCAGGGGGGAACACTGAAGCTTTCTTT.